This TCR beta chain was sequenced during a study of blood T cell repertoires in COVID-19 (dated by TCRdb to the early 2020s). Study-level background: The collaborator samples originated in the United States, Italy and Spain and spanned the acute and convalescent phases of COVID-19. The prospective study material was composed of cDNA or gDNA derived from T cells, B-cell-depleted T cells, or PBMCs. The dataset comprised deeply sampled blood TCRbeta repertoires from subjects exposed to, actively infected with, or recovered from COVID-19. The repertoires were released in a freely available public database meant as a resource for research on the immune response to SARS-CoV-2. The samples were drawn from the first 160 participants of the ongoing ImmuneRACE study and from 950 to 1,500 subjects provided by 6 global collaborators. The sample metadata nearly always contained a de-identified subject ID, COVID-19 status, age in years and sex. Where available, HLA class I and class II types were taken from metadata supplied by the sample provider and were not determined by assay-based typing. What the work shows at the level of the full study, not this receptor alone: Clinical and demographic metadata were provided uncurated, with the amount varying by source and participant.

V lost 6 bases and J lost 6 bases; the stretch between them is 18 bases long. Looking up the germline V gene yields CDR1 SGHRS and CDR2 YFSETQ. Inclusive of the bounding cysteine and phenylalanine, the CDR3 is 14 residues long. Only the CDR3 part of the read is kept: 42 bases, read in frame from the first base. To note about this clone: Its antigen is not yet known. Within one base of it there is no much larger clone, and no base qualities were kept.

Whole blood was collected in K2EDTA tubes by collaborating institutions according to the institutions' own protocols. For TCRbeta analysis, collaborator samples were shipped as frozen whole blood, as isolated PBMCs, or as DNA extracted from either sample type. The immunoSEQ Assay, a bias-controlled multiplex PCR, was used to amplify TCRbeta CDR3 regions from genomic DNA. Concerning the study's data processing: Within the assay, amplification of reference gene primers was used to estimate how many nucleated cells each sample contained. To quantify the absolute abundance of each unique TCRbeta CDR3 rearrangement, sequence reads were collapsed and filtered. For each sample, productive Simpson clonality was calculated by taking the square root of Simpson's diversity index across productive rearrangements. Held by TCRdb, this immuneACCESS table contains in-frame sequences only and omits some clones. Under half of the omission traces to an unresolved V gene where checked; the cause of the rest is unknown. The DNA gave D and trimming, while V, J and clone size come from that table. The sample has over 45,000 clones on record, about 90% of them singletons. The ten largest clones represent around 7.2% of the sample.

The sequence was collected from a woman aged 55-70 years with active or convalescent COVID-19. The chain is made from TRBV5-1 and TRBJ1-2; TRBD1 is perhaps the D gene, given 6 matching bases. The sequencing input was peripheral blood. CDR3 sequence: CASTPGHNGDGYTF. The DNA sequence is as follows: TGCGCCAGCACCCCGGGACACAATGGGGATGGCTACACCTTC.